This T cell receptor beta chain stems from a study of T cell responses to AZD1222 COVID-19 vaccine. Study results and caveats: Recipients of AZD1222 seropositive at baseline numbered only 5 or 6. Elevations in Spike-specific TCR breadth and depth followed administration of two AZD1222 doses.

As concerns this clone: Its target is unknown.

TCRdb's table, derived via immunoSEQ multiplex PCR, lists solely in-frame clones and lacks some. The sample shows 85,000 to 100,000 clones, approximately 90% of them seen only once. Per the germline V gene, CDR1 is SGHRS and CDR2 is YFSETQ. This CDR3 comprises 16 residues. Trimming removed 4 bases at V and 2 bases at J, with 15 bases between. The receptor was derived from an adult in good health. The rearrangement uses TRBV5-1 and TRBJ2-2; D might be TRBD1 (7 bases). This specimen was peripheral blood, taken on day 0 of AZD1222 vaccination. CDR3 amino acids: CASSPAGTVNTGELFF. CDR3 in DNA: TGCGCCAGCAGCCCCGCGGGGACAGTTAACACCGGGGAGCTGTTTTTT. Full variable domain (rest looked up from reference TRBV5-1 and TRBJ2-2): KAGVTQTPRYLIKTRGQQVTLSCSPISGHRSVSWYQQTPGQGLQFLFEYFSETQRNKGNFPGRFSGRQFSNSRSEMNVSTLELGDSALYLCASSPAGTVNTGELFFGEGSRLTVL.